This T cell receptor (beta chain) appears in the sequencing data of a study of blood T cell repertoires in COVID-19. This CDR3 comprises 15 residues. Germline loops: CDR1 LGHDT, CDR2 YNNKEL (reference sequence). The ends lost 0 bases at V and 1 base at J; junction bases unmatched: 3. The authors' processing: Amplified reference gene primers provided the basis for estimating nucleated cell counts. Using immunoSEQ multiplex PCR, the repertoire was profiled, and TCRdb retains in-frame clones only, with some absent. V and J calls plus clone size are reproduced from that table; the DNA served to infer D and trimming. The data show over 150,000 clones, more than 75% seen once. Seattle patient enrollment occurred during active infection, with longitudinal follow-up thereafter.

The chain employs TRBV3-1 (or the pseudogene TRBV3-2) and TRBJ2-7, with 7 bases matching TRBD1. The clonotype was recovered from a woman in her seventies with COVID-19, enrolled during active disease. Sequencing was carried out using peripheral blood. CDR3: CASSQDPGQSYEQYF. CDR3 bases: TGTGCCAGCAGCCAAGATCCGGGACAGTCCTACGAGCAGTACTTC.